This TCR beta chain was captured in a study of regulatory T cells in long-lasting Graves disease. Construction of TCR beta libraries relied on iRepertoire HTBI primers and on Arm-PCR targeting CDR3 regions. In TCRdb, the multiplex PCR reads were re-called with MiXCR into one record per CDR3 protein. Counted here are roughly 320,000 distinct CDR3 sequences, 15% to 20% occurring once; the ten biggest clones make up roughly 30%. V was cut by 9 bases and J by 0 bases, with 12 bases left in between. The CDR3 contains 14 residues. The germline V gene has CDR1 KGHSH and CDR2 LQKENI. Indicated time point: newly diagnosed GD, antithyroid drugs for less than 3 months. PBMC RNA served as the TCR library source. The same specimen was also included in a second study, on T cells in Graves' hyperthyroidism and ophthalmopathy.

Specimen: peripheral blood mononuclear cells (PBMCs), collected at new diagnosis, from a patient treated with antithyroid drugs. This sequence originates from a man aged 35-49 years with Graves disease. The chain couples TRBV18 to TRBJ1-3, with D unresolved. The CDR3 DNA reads TGTGCCAGATCGCTCGGGAGCTCTGGAAACACCATATATTTT. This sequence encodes CARSLGSSGNTIYF.